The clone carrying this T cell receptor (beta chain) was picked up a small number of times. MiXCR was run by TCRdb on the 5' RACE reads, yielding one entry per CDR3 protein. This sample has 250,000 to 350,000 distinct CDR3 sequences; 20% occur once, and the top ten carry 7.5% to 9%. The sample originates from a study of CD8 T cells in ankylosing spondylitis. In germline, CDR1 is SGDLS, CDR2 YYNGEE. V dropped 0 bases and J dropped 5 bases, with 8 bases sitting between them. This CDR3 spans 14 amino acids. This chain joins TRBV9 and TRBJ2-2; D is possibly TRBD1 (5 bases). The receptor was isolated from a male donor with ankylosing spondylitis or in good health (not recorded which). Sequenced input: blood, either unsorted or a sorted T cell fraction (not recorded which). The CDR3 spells CASSVGGPTGELFF. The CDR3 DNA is TGTGCCAGCAGCGTAGGGGGCCCTACCGGGGAGCTGTTTTTT.